This entry lists 17 T cell receptor beta chains sequenced from one sample in a study of shared clonotypes between healthy human individuals. Sequencing used immunoSEQ multiplex PCR; TCRdb keeps in-frame clones, though not all of them. The table has around 2.1 million clones, under 97% seen once. Material: naive CD4+ T cells sorted from blood. Subset denoted: CD45RA+ positively selected. The receptors shown here come from a man between 18 and 35 years old in good health.

This chain joins TRBV5-1 and TRBJ2-4, with 7 bases lining up with TRBD1. This CDR3 spans 16 amino acids. Trimming took 2 bases from V and 1 from J; bases not matched to a gene: 6. CDR1 is SGHRS, CDR2 YFSETQ, per germline. The CDR3 bases are TGCGCCAGCAGCTTCGGGGACAGCGCGGCCAAAAACATTCAGTACTTC. Translating it yields CASSFGDSAAKNIQYF.

The CDR3 loop reads CASSRIRAANTEAFF. Written as DNA, the CDR3 is TGTGCCAGCAGTAGGATCCGGGCGGCGAACACTGAAGCTTTCTTT. V and J are TRBV6-1 and TRBJ1-1; no clear D. Trimming pared 5 bases from V and 1 base from J, leaving 14 bases between. CDR1 and CDR2 from the germline V gene are MNHNS and SASEGT. The CDR3 is 15 amino acids.

This chain connects TRBV6-6 to TRBJ1-5; D gene ambiguous. Trimming pared 2 bases from V and 5 bases from J, leaving 16 bases between. Germline CDR1 MNHNY, CDR2 SVGAGI (reference sequence). There are 16 residues in the CDR3. This chain's CDR3 is CASSYNRRTGYQPQHF. The CDR3 DNA is TGTGCCAGCAGTTACAACCGTCGAACCGGTTATCAGCCCCAGCATTTT.

To note about this clone: The sample has other DNA sequences that encode this CDR3 too. The chain has TRBV28 and TRBJ2-7, with unresolved D. The germline gives CDR1 MDHEN, CDR2 SYDVKM. V was clipped by 4 bases and J by 4 bases, with 8 bases between them. The CDR3 has 12 residues. The CDR3, as DNA: TGTGCCAGCAGTTCAACGGCGTACGAGCAGTACTTC. This sequence encodes CASSSTAYEQYF.

The V call is TRBV5-1, the J call TRBJ2-7; 13 bases match TRBD2. J was trimmed by 5 bases and V by 4 bases; bases with no gene match: 9. The CDR3 is 16 residues long. CDR1 SGHRS and CDR2 YFSETQ come from the germline V gene. This chain's CDR3 is CASSQEGLAGTDEQYF. For the CDR3, the DNA is TGCGCCAGCAGCCAGGAGGGACTAGCGGGAACCGACGAGCAGTACTTC.

The chain carries TRBV4-1 and TRBJ2-5, with D perhaps TRBD2 (6 bases). This CDR3 has 15 residues. V was clipped by 1 base and J by 5 bases, with 14 bases between them. Germline V gene lookup returns CDR1 MGHRA and CDR2 YSYEKL. Here the CDR3 reads CASSQVGGILETQYF. In DNA, the CDR3 is TGCGCCAGCAGCCAAGTCGGGGGAATTCTTGAGACCCAGTACTTC.

This sequence joins TRBV27 and TRBJ2-4, with a weak D call TRBD2 (5 bases). In germline, CDR1 is MNHEY, CDR2 SMNVEV (reference sequence). This CDR3 is built from 16 residues. V lost 3 bases, J lost 0 bases, and 12 bases lay in between. This CDR3 is CASSFRGGLAKNIQYF. The CDR3 DNA reads as TGTGCCAGCAGTTTCCGGGGTGGGTTAGCCAAAAACATTCAGTACTTC.

Turning to this clone: An end of the junction does not agree with germline; a read error may underlie this. The J gene is TRBJ2-7, the V gene TRBV19; D unclear. The V gene's germline CDR1 is LNHDA and CDR2 SQIVND (reference sequence). The CDR3 spans 13 residues. The CDR3 region is CASSLEESYEQYF. CDR3 coding DNA: TGTGCCAGTAGTCTAGAGGAGTCATACGAGCAGTACTTC.

The V call is TRBV5-1, the J call TRBJ2-4, with 8 bases fitting TRBD1. V was clipped by 4 bases and J by 6 bases; unmatched bases: 6. CDR1 and CDR2 (germline): SGHRS, YFSETQ. This CDR3 has 14 amino acids. The CDR3 nucleotides are TGCGCCAGCAGCACGGACAGGGCCCCAAACATTCAGTACTTC. Residues: CASSTDRAPNIQYF.

This sequence joins TRBV30 and TRBJ2-2; D is possibly TRBD2 (6 bases). Germline assignment: CDR1 GTSNPN and CDR2 SVGIG (reference sequence). The ends were cut back, 1 base at V and 2 bases at J, with 14 bases in the middle. The length of the CDR3 is 16 residues. The chain's CDR3 is CAWSDFGTENTGELFF. The CDR3 DNA sequence: TGTGCCTGGAGTGACTTCGGGACTGAAAACACCGGGGAGCTGTTTTTT.

A remark on this clone: Within the sample, other DNA sequences also encode this same CDR3. The chain recombines TRBV5-6 with TRBJ2-7, with 10 bases that match TRBD1. Trimming cost V 0 bases and J 4 bases; bases outside gene matches: 1. This CDR3 has 14 amino acids. Per germline, CDR1 SGHDT and CDR2 YYEEEE. The DNA of the CDR3 is TGTGCCAGCAGCTTGGGACAGGGGGCGTACGAGCAGTACTTC. Amino acids: CASSLGQGAYEQYF.

Regarding this clone: Other DNA variants within this sample encode the same CDR3. The chain recombines TRBV29-1 with TRBJ2-7; no clear D. CDR3 length: 11 amino acids. Germline lookup yields CDR1 SQVTM and CDR2 ANQGSEA. The germline V and J ends were trimmed by 4 bases and 1 base, with 5 bases remaining between them. The CDR3 is CSVAVSYEQYF. In nucleotides, the CDR3 is TGCAGCGTTGCCGTTTCCTACGAGCAGTACTTC.

As to this clone: Other DNA variants within this sample encode the same CDR3. The rearrangement joins TRBV18 to TRBJ2-7, with D possibly TRBD1 on 5 matching bases. Germline loops: CDR1 KGHSH, CDR2 LQKENI. The CDR3 spans 12 residues. Deletions cut 3 bases from V and 5 bases from J, with 8 bases between. CDR3 nucleotide sequence: TGTGCCAGCTCACCTGCAGGGAACGAGCAGTACTTC. Encoded protein: CASSPAGNEQYF.

The genes are TRBV7-9 and TRBJ1-2; 7 bases agree with TRBD1. V shed 4 bases and J 8 bases; nucleotides not matched to a gene: 7. Germline lookup yields CDR1 SEHNR and CDR2 FQNEAQ (reference sequence). There are 13 residues in the CDR3. CDR3 DNA sequence: TGTGCCAGCAGCTCTCCCGGGACAGACGGCTACACCTTC. It encodes CASSSPGTDGYTF.

CDR3 protein: CASRNTGLEAFF. CDR3 in DNA: TGTGCCAGCAGGAATACAGGGTTGGAAGCTTTCTTT. This chain connects TRBV2 to TRBJ1-1; weak D call: TRBD1 (6 bases). From germline, CDR1 is SNHLY and CDR2 FYNNEI. V was shortened by 6 bases and J by 8 bases, with 13 bases between the two germline ends. The CDR3 sequence is 12 residues long.

The chain joins TRBV11-2 to TRBJ2-7, with D possibly TRBD2 on 6 matching bases. The CDR3 spans 14 residues. Trimming removed 0 bases from V and 7 bases from J, with 13 bases in between. Germline CDR1 reads SGHAT; CDR2 reads FQNNGV. The CDR3 DNA follows: TGTGCCAGCAGCTTAGACCGGACTAACCGGGAGCAGTACTTC. Residues: CASSLDRTNREQYF.

The V and J genes are TRBV2 and TRBJ1-6; unclear D gene. V was clipped by 6 bases and J by 7 bases, with 19 bases between them. CDR3 size: 16 residues. Germline V gene sequence: CDR1 SNHLY, CDR2 FYNNEI. The chain's CDR3 is CASRVLPGTSNSPLHF. CDR3 nucleotide sequence: TGTGCCAGCAGAGTTCTACCGGGTACCTCGAATTCACCCCTCCACTTT.